This is a list of T cell receptor beta chains from one sample in a study of cytomegalovirus exposure and HLA in healthy donors. The data were produced by immunoSEQ multiplex PCR, yet TCRdb's version contains in-frame clones alone and is incomplete. The sample carries around 200,000 clones, roughly 79% recorded once. Sample: PBMCs. Receptors originate from a man between 18 and 29 years old in good health and CMV-seronegative. Both conserved end residues are part of each CDR3. D genes are given only for firm matches. The size entry is marked missing in some rows and otherwise reads once, few, many or a size class.

V: TRBV12-5
D: TRBD1
length: 15
size: once
J: TRBJ1-1
CDR3: CASGPPDRGDTEAFF
DNA: TGTGCTAGTGGTCCCCCAGACAGGGGAGACACTGAAGCTTTCTTT

V: TRBV7-2
D: .
length: 13
size: .
J: TRBJ2-3
CDR3: CASSFLDTDTQYF
DNA: TGTGCCAGCAGCTTCTTAGACACAGATACGCAGTATTTT

V: TRBV28
D: .
length: 16
size: .
J: TRBJ2-7
CDR3: CASSLRGSLFRYEQYF
DNA: TGTGCCAGCAGTTTAAGAGGCAGCCTATTCCGCTACGAGCAGTACTTC

V: TRBV5-1
D: .
length: 15
size: .
J: TRBJ1-3
CDR3: CASSSVPSSGNTIYF
DNA: TGCGCCAGCAGCTCCGTCCCCAGCTCTGGAAACACCATATATTTT

V: TRBV7-2
D: TRBD2
length: 16
size: .
J: TRBJ2-7
CDR3: CASSQSRAGGALEQYF
DNA: TGTGCCAGCAGCCAAAGCCGGGCCGGGGGGGCCCTCGAGCAGTACTTC

V: TRBV6-6
D: TRBD2
length: 14
size: .
J: TRBJ2-2
CDR3: CASCSGGNTGELFF
DNA: TGTGCCAGCTGTAGCGGGGGAAACACCGGGGAGCTGTTTTTT

V: TRBV2
D: .
length: 14
size: .
J: TRBJ2-7
CDR3: CASRVRELGYEQYF
DNA: TGTGCCAGCAGAGTTAGGGAACTAGGGTACGAGCAGTACTTC

V: TRBV7-2
D: .
length: 16
size: .
J: TRBJ1-5
CDR3: CASPFFRQVSNQPQHF
DNA: TGTGCCAGCCCTTTCTTTAGGCAGGTTAGCAATCAGCCCCAGCATTTT

V: TRBV30
D: .
length: 14
size: .
J: TRBJ2-1
CDR3: CAWSPKAFYNEQFF
DNA: TGTGCCTGGAGCCCCAAAGCGTTTTACAATGAGCAGTTCTTC

V: TRBV9
D: TRBD2
length: 18
size: .
J: TRBJ2-1
CDR3: CASSVTFGLAGWYNEQFF
DNA: TGTGCCAGCAGCGTAACCTTTGGACTAGCGGGATGGTACAATGAGCAGTTCTTC

V: TRBV28
D: .
length: 10
size: .
J: TRBJ2-7
CDR3: CASSFNEQYF
DNA: TGTGCCAGCAGTTTCAACGAGCAGTACTTC

V: TRBV5-4
D: TRBD1
length: 19
size: .
J: TRBJ1-6
CDR3: CASSLGKQGDSSYNSPLHF
DNA: TGTGCCAGCAGCTTGGGGAAACAGGGGGATAGCTCCTATAATTCACCCCTCCACTTT

V: TRBV6-6
D: .
length: 13
size: few
J: TRBJ2-7
CDR3: CASRLDNDYEQYF
DNA: TGTGCCAGCAGATTAGACAATGACTACGAGCAGTACTTC

V: TRBV29-1
D: TRBD2
length: 18
size: .
J: TRBJ2-4
CDR3: CSVEDLTSGGLAKNIQYF
DNA: TGCAGCGTTGAAGATCTAACTAGCGGGGGGCTAGCCAAAAACATTCAGTACTTC

V: TRBV21-1
D: .
length: 14
size: .
J: TRBJ2-3
CDR3: CASSNRGSTDTQYF
DNA: TGTGCCAGCAGCAACAGGGGGAGCACAGATACGCAGTATTTT

V: TRBV19
D: TRBD2
length: 16
size: .
J: TRBJ2-2
CDR3: CASSILAGVSIGELFF
DNA: TGTGCCAGTAGTATACTAGCGGGAGTCTCAATCGGGGAGCTGTTTTTT

V: TRBV9
D: .
length: 15
size: .
J: TRBJ2-1
CDR3: CASSVQGSSYNEQFF
DNA: TGTGCCAGCAGCGTACAGGGCAGCTCCTACAATGAGCAGTTCTTC

V: TRBV7-2
D: .
length: 15
size: .
J: TRBJ2-7
CDR3: CASSLGGGPSFEQYF
DNA: TGTGCCAGCAGCTTGGGGGGTGGGCCTAGTTTCGAGCAGTACTTC

V: TRBV9
D: TRBD2
length: 18
size: .
J: TRBJ2-3
CDR3: CASSAGTSGTSSTDTQYF
DNA: TGTGCCAGCAGCGCCGGGACTAGCGGGACCTCTAGCACAGATACGCAGTATTTT

V: TRBV5-1
D: TRBD1
length: 15
size: few
J: TRBJ2-7
CDR3: CASSLAGTGIYEQYF
DNA: TGCGCCAGCAGCTTGGCCGGGACAGGGATCTACGAGCAGTACTTC

V: TRBV6-5
D: .
length: 16
size: once
J: TRBJ1-2
CDR3: CASSYSRDPTGSGYTF
DNA: TGTGCCAGCAGTTACTCCCGGGACCCAACAGGGAGTGGCTACACCTTC

V: TRBV4-3
D: .
length: 15
size: few
J: TRBJ1-1
CDR3: CASSQEGGRGTEAFF
DNA: TGCGCCAGCAGCCAAGAGGGGGGGCGCGGCACTGAAGCTTTCTTT

V: TRBV7-2
D: TRBD1
length: 14
size: .
J: TRBJ2-2
CDR3: CAGRQGSNTGELFF
DNA: TGTGCCGGACGACAGGGGTCGAACACCGGGGAGCTGTTTTTT

V: TRBV5-4
D: TRBD2
length: 15
size: .
J: TRBJ2-3
CDR3: CASTGGAGSTDTQYF
DNA: TGTGCCAGCACCGGGGGGGCCGGGAGCACAGATACGCAGTATTTT

V: TRBV5-1
D: .
length: 18
size: .
J: TRBJ1-1
CDR3: CASSWDVPLEGGNTEAFF
DNA: TGCGCCAGCAGCTGGGACGTGCCGTTGGAAGGGGGGAACACTGAAGCTTTCTTT

V: TRBV9
D: TRBD1
length: 14
size: .
J: TRBJ2-5
CDR3: CASSVSSGGETQYF
DNA: TGTGCCAGCAGCGTGAGTTCAGGGGGAGAGACCCAGTACTTC

V: TRBV19
D: .
length: 13
size: .
J: TRBJ1-1
CDR3: CASSMGQNTEAFF
DNA: TGTGCCAGTAGTATGGGGCAGAACACTGAAGCTTTCTTT

V: TRBV6-5
D: TRBD2
length: 15
size: .
J: TRBJ2-1
CDR3: CASSRSGSTYNEQFF
DNA: TGTGCCAGCAGTCGTAGCGGGAGTACCTACAATGAGCAGTTCTTC

V: TRBV13
D: TRBD1
length: 16
size: few
J: TRBJ2-2
CDR3: CASSGRDRDYTGELFF
DNA: TGTGCCAGCAGCGGCCGGGACAGGGATTACACCGGGGAGCTGTTTTTT

V: TRBV30
D: .
length: 16
size: .
J: TRBJ1-4
CDR3: CAWSVIGEGTNEKLFF
DNA: TGTGCCTGGAGTGTAATCGGGGAGGGGACTAATGAAAAACTGTTTTTT

V: TRBV11-2
D: .
length: 15
size: .
J: TRBJ2-7
CDR3: CASSSPGVWSYEQYF
DNA: TGTGCCAGCAGCAGCCCGGGGGTTTGGTCCTACGAGCAGTACTTC

V: TRBV18
D: .
length: 16
size: once
J: TRBJ2-1
CDR3: CASSLEAGSQPNEQFF
DNA: TGTGCCAGCTCACTAGAAGCAGGGTCCCAGCCCAATGAGCAGTTCTTC

V: TRBV6-5
D: .
length: 15
size: once
J: TRBJ1-5
CDR3: CASSYSTAGEQPQHF
DNA: TGTGCCAGCAGTTACTCGACTGCGGGGGAGCAGCCCCAGCATTTT

V: TRBV27
D: .
length: 16
size: once
J: TRBJ2-5
CDR3: CASSPRPGVFQETQYF
DNA: TGTGCCAGCAGCCCAAGGCCAGGGGTGTTCCAAGAGACCCAGTACTTC

V: TRBV19
D: TRBD1
length: 17
size: .
J: TRBJ1-5
CDR3: CASSISPPGGSNQPQHF
DNA: TGTGCCAGTAGTATCTCACCCCCAGGGGGTAGCAATCAGCCCCAGCATTTT

V: TRBV7-3
D: TRBD1
length: 14
size: .
J: TRBJ1-1
CDR3: CASSLGTENTEAFF
DNA: TGTGCCAGCAGCTTAGGGACAGAGAACACTGAAGCTTTCTTT

V: TRBV15
D: TRBD1
length: 16
size: few
J: TRBJ2-1
CDR3: CATSRDRGQGRNEQFF
DNA: TGTGCCACCAGCAGAGATCGGGGACAGGGGCGGAATGAGCAGTTCTTC

V: TRBV11-2
D: .
length: 13
size: once
J: TRBJ2-1
CDR3: CASIGTGYNEQFF
DNA: TGTGCCAGCATCGGGACTGGTTACAATGAGCAGTTCTTC

V: TRBV7-7
D: TRBD2
length: 15
size: few
J: TRBJ2-5
CDR3: CASSLAGAQGETQYF
DNA: TGTGCTAGCAGCTTAGCGGGGGCCCAGGGGGAGACCCAGTACTTC

V: TRBV21-1
D: .
length: 14
size: .
J: TRBJ1-1
CDR3: CASNRGERRTEAFF
DNA: TGTGCCAGCAATCGTGGCGAGCGTCGCACTGAAGCTTTCTTT

V: TRBV7-9
D: .
length: 15
size: .
J: TRBJ1-1
CDR3: CASSSADRRTAQAFF
DNA: TGTGCCAGCAGCTCCGCCGACAGGCGAACGGCCCAAGCTTTCTTT

V: TRBV10-3
D: TRBD2
length: 16
size: .
J: TRBJ2-2
CDR3: CAISESDGGGTGELFF
DNA: TGTGCCATCAGTGAGTCCGACGGGGGGGGCACCGGGGAGCTGTTTTTT

V: TRBV7-3
D: .
length: 17
size: .
J: TRBJ2-3
CDR3: CASSYRGGLPSTDTQYF
DNA: TGTGCCAGCAGCTACAGGGGGGGGCTGCCCAGCACAGATACGCAGTATTTT

V: TRBV2
D: TRBD1
length: 19
size: .
J: TRBJ1-4
CDR3: CASSEAMTGGTSTNEKLFF
DNA: TGTGCCAGCAGTGAAGCTATGACAGGGGGGACCTCAACTAATGAAAAACTGTTTTTT

V: TRBV6-6
D: .
length: 15
size: .
J: TRBJ2-3
CDR3: CASSYGPSRTDTQYF
DNA: TGTGCCAGCAGTTACGGCCCCTCACGCACAGATACGCAGTATTTT

V: TRBV30
D: TRBD2
length: 18
size: .
J: TRBJ2-3
CDR3: CARRPGLAGGPITDTQYF
DNA: TGTGCCCGACGACCGGGACTAGCGGGAGGGCCGATCACAGATACGCAGTATTTT

V: TRBV12-5
D: TRBD1
length: 14
size: .
J: TRBJ1-1
CDR3: CASGSGQENTEAFF
DNA: TGTGCTAGTGGATCGGGACAGGAGAACACTGAAGCTTTCTTT

V: TRBV19
D: .
length: 14
size: .
J: TRBJ1-5
CDR3: CASSGTGGDQPQHF
DNA: TGTGCCAGTAGTGGAACAGGTGGCGATCAGCCCCAGCATTTT

V: TRBV5-1
D: TRBD1
length: 14
size: once
J: TRBJ1-1
CDR3: CASSLRQGNTEAFF
DNA: TGCGCCAGCAGCTTAAGACAGGGGAACACTGAAGCTTTCTTT

V: TRBV27
D: .
length: 14
size: .
J: TRBJ2-3
CDR3: CASRGGLWTDTQYF
DNA: TGTGCCAGCAGAGGAGGGCTTTGGACAGATACGCAGTATTTT

V: TRBV11-2
D: .
length: 14
size: .
J: TRBJ1-2
CDR3: CASSFSQGNYGYTF
DNA: TGTGCCAGCAGCTTCTCACAGGGAAACTATGGCTACACCTTC

V: TRBV4-3
D: .
length: 15
size: .
J: TRBJ1-1
CDR3: CASSQDRGMNTEAFF
DNA: TGCGCCAGCAGCCAAGACAGGGGAATGAACACTGAAGCTTTCTTT

V: TRBV13
D: .
length: 15
size: once
J: TRBJ2-5
CDR3: CASSLGGAGAETQYF
DNA: TGTGCCAGCAGCTTAGGGGGGGCAGGGGCAGAGACCCAGTACTTC

V: TRBV5-1
D: TRBD1
length: 15
size: .
J: TRBJ1-4
CDR3: CASSHLGTGGEKLFF
DNA: TGCGCCAGCAGCCATCTGGGGACAGGGGGCGAAAAACTGTTTTTT